The present TCR beta chain was sequenced within a study of shared clonotypes between healthy human individuals. Study-wide points: Owing to a small donor count, the genetic and exposure-history diversity represented was limited.

Worth noting for this clone: Its specificity is unknown.

The CDR3 consists of 17 residues. Per the germline V gene, CDR1 is SGDLS and CDR2 is YYNGEE. Trimming at V came to 2 bases and at J to 4 bases, leaving 10 bases not matched to a gene. Produced via immunoSEQ multiplex PCR; TCRdb's table is partial and in-frame only. Among about 800,000 clones listed, about 96% were seen once. Only CD45RO-negative cells positively selected for CCR7 counted as naive CD8 cells, so terminally differentiated effector memory CD45RA+ cells were excluded. Sequencing input: naive CD8+ T cells sorted from blood. The sequence derives from a man in his thirties or forties in good health. The gene calls are TRBV9 and TRBJ2-2; TRBD2 aligns across 8 bases. CDR3 sequence: CASSVRGVAGPTGELFF. The CDR3, as DNA: TGTGCCAGCAGCGTGAGGGGAGTAGCGGGACCCACCGGGGAGCTGTTTTTT.